This T cell receptor (beta chain) was retrieved from a study of T-cell reconstitution after alpha-beta-depleted transplantation in children. CDR1 is SNHLY, CDR2 FYNNEI, per germline. The CDR3 runs to 14 residues. Regarding this clonotype: This clone may be a read error of a much larger clone one base away.

TCRbeta library construction was performed incorporating unique molecular identifiers. Each CDR3 protein gets one entry after TCRdb re-called the PCR reads with MiXCR. The table lists some 240,000 distinct CDR3 sequences, 9.7% of them singletons. The TCR comes from a human donor who donated a stem cell graft to a child with SCID. The sequencing used PBMCs from the stem cell graft donor, collected from the stem cell graft. V usage is TRBV2 and J usage is TRBJ1-1; perhaps TRBD1 as D (5 bases). CDR3 region: CASITGTAYTEALF. Here the CDR3 DNA reads TGTGCCAGCATTACCGGGACGGCCTACACTGAAGCTTTGTTT.